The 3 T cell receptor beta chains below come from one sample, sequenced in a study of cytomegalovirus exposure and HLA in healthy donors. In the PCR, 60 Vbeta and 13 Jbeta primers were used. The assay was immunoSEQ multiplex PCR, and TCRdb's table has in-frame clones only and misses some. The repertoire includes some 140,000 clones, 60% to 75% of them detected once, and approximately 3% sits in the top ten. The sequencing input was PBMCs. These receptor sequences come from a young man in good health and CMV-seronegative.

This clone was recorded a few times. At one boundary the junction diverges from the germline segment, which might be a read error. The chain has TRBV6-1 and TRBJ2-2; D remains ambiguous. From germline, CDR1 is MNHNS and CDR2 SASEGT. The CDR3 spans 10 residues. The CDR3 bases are TGCGATAGGAACACCGGGGAGCTGTTTTTT. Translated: CDRNTGELFF.

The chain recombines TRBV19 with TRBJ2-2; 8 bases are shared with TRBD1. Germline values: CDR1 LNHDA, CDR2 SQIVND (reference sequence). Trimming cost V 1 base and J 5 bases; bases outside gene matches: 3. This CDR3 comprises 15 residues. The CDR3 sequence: CASSIARGLTGELFF. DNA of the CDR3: TGTGCCAGTAGTATAGCCAGGGGGCTTACCGGGGAGCTGTTTTTT.

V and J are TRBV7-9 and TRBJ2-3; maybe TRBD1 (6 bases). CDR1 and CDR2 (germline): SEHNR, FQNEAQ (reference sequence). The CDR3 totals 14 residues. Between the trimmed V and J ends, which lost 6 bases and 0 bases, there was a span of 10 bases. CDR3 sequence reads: CASRMRGSTDTQYF. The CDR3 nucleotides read TGTGCCAGCAGAATGAGGGGGAGCACAGATACGCAGTATTTT.